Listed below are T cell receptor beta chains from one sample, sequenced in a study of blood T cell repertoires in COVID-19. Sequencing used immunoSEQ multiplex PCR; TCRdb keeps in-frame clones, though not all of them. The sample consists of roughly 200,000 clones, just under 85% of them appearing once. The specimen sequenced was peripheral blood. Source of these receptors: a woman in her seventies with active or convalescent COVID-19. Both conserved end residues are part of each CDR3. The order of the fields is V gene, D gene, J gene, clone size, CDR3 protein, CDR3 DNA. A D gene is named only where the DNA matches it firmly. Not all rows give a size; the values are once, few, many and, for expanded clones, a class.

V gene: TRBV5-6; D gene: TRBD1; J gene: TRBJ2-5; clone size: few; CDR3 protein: CASRAQGAQYF; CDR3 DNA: TGTGCCAGCAGGGCACAGGGGGCCCAGTACTTC
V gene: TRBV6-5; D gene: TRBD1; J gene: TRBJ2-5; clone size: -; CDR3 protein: CASMVTGEWETQYF; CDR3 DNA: TGTGCCAGCATGGTGACAGGGGAATGGGAGACCCAGTACTTC
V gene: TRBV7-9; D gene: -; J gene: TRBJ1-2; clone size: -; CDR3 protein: CASSLMVRGGGYTF; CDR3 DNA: TGTGCCAGCAGCTTAATGGTTAGAGGCGGCGGCTACACCTTC
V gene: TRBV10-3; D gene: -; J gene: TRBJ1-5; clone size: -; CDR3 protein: CAISERGGMGVRPQHF; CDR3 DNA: TGTGCCATCAGTGAGAGGGGGGGGATGGGGGTGCGGCCCCAGCATTTT
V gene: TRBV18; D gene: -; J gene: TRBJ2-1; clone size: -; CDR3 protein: CASSPPATGKGHNEQFF; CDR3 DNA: TGTGCCAGCTCACCACCTGCTACCGGGAAAGGGCACAATGAGCAGTTCTTC
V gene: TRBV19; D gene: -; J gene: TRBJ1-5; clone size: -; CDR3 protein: CASSIFREGLYQPQHF; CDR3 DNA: TGTGCCAGTAGTATATTCAGGGAAGGATTATATCAGCCCCAGCATTTT
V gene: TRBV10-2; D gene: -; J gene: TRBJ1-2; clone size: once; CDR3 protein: CASWGGNYGYTF; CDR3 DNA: TGCGCCAGCTGGGGGGGGAACTATGGCTACACCTTC
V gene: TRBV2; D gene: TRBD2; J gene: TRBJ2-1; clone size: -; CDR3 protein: CASRNWTSGRNNEQFF; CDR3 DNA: TGTGCCAGCAGGAATTGGACTAGCGGGAGGAACAATGAGCAGTTCTTC
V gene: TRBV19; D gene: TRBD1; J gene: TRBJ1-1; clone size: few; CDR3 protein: CASSITGVDTEAFF; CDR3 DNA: TGTGCCAGTAGTATAACAGGGGTGGACACTGAAGCTTTCTTT
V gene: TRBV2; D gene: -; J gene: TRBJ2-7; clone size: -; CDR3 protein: CASRRGLSYEQYF; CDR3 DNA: TGTGCCAGCAGGCGGGGACTCTCCTACGAGCAGTACTTC
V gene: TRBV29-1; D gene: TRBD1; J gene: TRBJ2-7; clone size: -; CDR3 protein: CSVGDSLMLNEQYF; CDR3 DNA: TGCAGCGTGGGGGACAGTCTTATGTTAAACGAGCAGTACTTC
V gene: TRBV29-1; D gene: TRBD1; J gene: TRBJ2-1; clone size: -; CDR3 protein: CSVALGQGRGNEQFF; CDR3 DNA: TGCAGCGTTGCTCTAGGACAGGGGCGGGGGAATGAGCAGTTCTTC
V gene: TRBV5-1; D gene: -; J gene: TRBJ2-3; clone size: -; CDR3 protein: CATDRPGTQRAQGTDTQYF; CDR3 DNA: TGCGCCACCGACCGCCCCGGGACACAAAGAGCGCAGGGCACAGATACGCAGTATTTT
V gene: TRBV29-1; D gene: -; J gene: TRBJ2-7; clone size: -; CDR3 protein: CSVGSGGAPYEQYF; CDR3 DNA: TGCAGCGTTGGGAGCGGAGGTGCTCCCTACGAGCAGTACTTC
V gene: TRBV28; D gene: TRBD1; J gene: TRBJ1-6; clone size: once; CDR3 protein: CASSFRAGGGSPLHF; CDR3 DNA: TGTGCCAGCAGTTTTAGGGCAGGGGGCGGTTCACCCCTCCACTTT
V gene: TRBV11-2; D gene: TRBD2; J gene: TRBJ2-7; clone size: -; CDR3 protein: CASSPLRRASGNYEQYF; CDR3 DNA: TGTGCCAGCAGCCCTCTCCGTCGGGCTAGCGGGAATTACGAGCAGTACTTC
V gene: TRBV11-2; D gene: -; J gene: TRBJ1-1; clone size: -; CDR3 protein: CASSLGFAEAFF; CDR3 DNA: TGTGCCAGCAGCTTAGGTTTCGCTGAAGCTTTCTTT
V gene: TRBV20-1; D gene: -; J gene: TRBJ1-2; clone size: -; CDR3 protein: CSASVQGDYGYTF; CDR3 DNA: TGCAGTGCTAGTGTACAGGGCGACTATGGCTACACCTTC
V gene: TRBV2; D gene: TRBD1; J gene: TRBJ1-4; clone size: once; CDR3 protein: CASSGQGAGGGLFF; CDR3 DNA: TGTGCCAGCAGTGGGCAGGGGGCCGGGGGAGGACTGTTTTTT
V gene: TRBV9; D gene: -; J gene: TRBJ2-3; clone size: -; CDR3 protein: CASSVGGSASTDTQYF; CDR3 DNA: TGTGCCAGCAGCGTAGGAGGGTCTGCTAGCACAGATACGCAGTATTTT
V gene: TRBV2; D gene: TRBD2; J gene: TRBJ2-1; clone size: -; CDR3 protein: CASSVGGLALNEQFF; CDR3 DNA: TGTGCCAGCAGCGTGGGGGGACTAGCGCTTAATGAGCAGTTCTTC
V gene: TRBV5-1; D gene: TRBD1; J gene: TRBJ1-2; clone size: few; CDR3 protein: CASSKETGQGYTF; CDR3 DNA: TGCGCCAGCAGCAAGGAGACAGGGCAAGGCTACACCTTC
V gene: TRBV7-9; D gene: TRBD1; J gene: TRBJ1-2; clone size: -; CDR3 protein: CASSLSQGVDGYTF; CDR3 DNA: TGTGCCAGCAGCTTAAGTCAGGGGGTAGATGGCTACACCTTC
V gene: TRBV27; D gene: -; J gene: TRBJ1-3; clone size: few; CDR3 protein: CASSLYAGSGNTIYF; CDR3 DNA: TGTGCCAGCAGTTTATATGCGGGTTCTGGAAACACCATATATTTT
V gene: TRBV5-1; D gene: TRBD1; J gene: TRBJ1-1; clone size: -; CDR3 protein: CASSYRGPGNTEAFF; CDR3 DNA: TGCGCCAGCAGCTACAGGGGGCCGGGGAACACTGAAGCTTTCTTT
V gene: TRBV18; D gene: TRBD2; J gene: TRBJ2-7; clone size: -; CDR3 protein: CASSPLVASGRVRSYEQYF; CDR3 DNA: TGTGCCAGCTCACCACTTGTAGCCAGCGGGAGGGTCCGCTCCTACGAGCAGTACTTC